The clone carrying this TCR beta chain was seen more than once but under ten times. What it binds is unknown. The data stem from a study of T-cell reconstitution after alpha-beta-depleted transplantation in children. Regarding the study as a whole: T-cell numbers and diversity, one year after transplant, stemmed largely from T cells that were newly produced.

Preparing the TCRbeta library involved the use of unique molecular identifiers. TCRdb re-called the PCR reads through MiXCR, storing one row per CDR3 protein. The data hold approximately 85,000 distinct CDR3 sequences, with 15% observed a single time. The CDR3 is made up of 16 amino acids. From germline, CDR1 is LGHNA and CDR2 YSLEER. After removal of 2 bases from V and 2 bases from J, the junction contained 9 bases not matched to a gene. The chain uses TRBV4-3 and TRBJ2-7; 7 bases are shared with TRBD1. The source is a male patient aged 2-15 years who had a stem cell transplant for acute lymphoblastic leukemia, so the T cells may come from the graft donor. The material sequenced was PBMCs, mostly from graft donor cells, taken 180 days after TCRalphabeta/CD19-depleted stem cell transplant. The CDR3 sequence: CASSQNRDRPTYEQYF. The CDR3 DNA is TGCGCCAGCAGCCAAAATAGGGACAGACCCACCTACGAGCAGTACTTC.